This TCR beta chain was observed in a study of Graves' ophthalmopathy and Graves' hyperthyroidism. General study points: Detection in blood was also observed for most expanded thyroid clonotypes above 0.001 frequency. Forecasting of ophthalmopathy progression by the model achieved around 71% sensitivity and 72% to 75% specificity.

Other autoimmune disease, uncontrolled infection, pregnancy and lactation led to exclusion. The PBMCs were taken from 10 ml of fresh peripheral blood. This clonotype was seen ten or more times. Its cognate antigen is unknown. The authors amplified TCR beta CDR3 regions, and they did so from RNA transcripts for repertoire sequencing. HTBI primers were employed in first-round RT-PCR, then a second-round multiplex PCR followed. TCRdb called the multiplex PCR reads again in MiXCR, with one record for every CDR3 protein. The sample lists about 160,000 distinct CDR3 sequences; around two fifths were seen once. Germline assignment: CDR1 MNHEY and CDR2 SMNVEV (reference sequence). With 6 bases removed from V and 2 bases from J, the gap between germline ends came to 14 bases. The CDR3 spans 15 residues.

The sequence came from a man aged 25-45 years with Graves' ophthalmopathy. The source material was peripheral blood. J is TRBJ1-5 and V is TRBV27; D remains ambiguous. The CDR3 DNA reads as TGTGCCAGCAGCCGGGGAAGGTTAGGCAATCAGCCCCAGCATTTT. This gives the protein CASSRGRLGNQPQHF.